This passage covers 30 T cell receptor beta chains from one sample sequenced in a study of shared clonotypes between healthy human individuals (dated by TCRdb to 2020 to 2021). CD8 naive samples consisted of CD45RO-negative cells that were positively selected for CCR7, yielding a CD45RA+CCR7+ population without TemRA cells. Library generation was performed with the immunoSEQ multiplex PCR assay. TCRdb carries this immuneACCESS record with in-frame sequences only. Its versions omit some clonotypes, under half of them owing to an unresolved V gene in the studies checked, with the rest unexplained. This sample is represented by about 2.2 million clones; roughly 95% of them were singletons. The ten most abundant clones make up 1.5% to 2% of the sample. The sample was naive CD8+ T cells from PBMCs. The sample's cell subset or site, from its label and the paper: CD45RA+CCR7+. These receptors were taken from a man aged 18 to 30 in good health. Some clones in this sample may be carry-over from other donors' samples.

This rearrangement joins TRBV5-5 to TRBJ2-3, with D perhaps TRBD1 or TRBD2 (5 bases each). The V and J ends lost 4 bases and 6 bases respectively, with 21 bases between them. Germline assignment: CDR1 SGHKS and CDR2 YYEKEE (reference sequence). The CDR3 is 16 amino acids. CDR3 nucleotides: TGTGCCAGCAGCCTCGATCCGGGACCGCCGGCGGATACGCAGTATTTT. Translating it yields CASSLDPGPPADTQYF.

With regard to this clone: The same CDR3 also results from other DNA sequences found in this sample. The genes are TRBV6-5 and TRBJ2-5; no firm D call. V was trimmed by 2 bases and J by 1 base, leaving 5 bases between them. The germline CDR1 and CDR2 sequences are MNHEY and SVGAGI. The CDR3 loop spans 13 amino acids. In nucleotides, the CDR3 is TGTGCCAGCAGTTACGGTCTCCAAGAGACCCAGTACTTC. This sequence encodes CASSYGLQETQYF.

The rearrangement uses TRBV5-1 and TRBJ2-7; 7 bases fit TRBD2. The germline V gene has CDR1 SGHRS and CDR2 YFSETQ. V lost 2 bases to trimming and J lost 1 base; unmatched junction nucleotides: 3. The length of the CDR3 is 14 residues. CDR3 amino acids: CASSFREESYEQYF. Written as DNA, the CDR3 is TGCGCCAGCAGCTTCCGGGAGGAGTCCTACGAGCAGTACTTC.

Remarks on this clone: Other nucleotide sequences in the sample specify the same CDR3. This chain's CDR3 is CASSLGSSYNEQFF. CDR3 DNA sequence: TGTGCCAGCAGCTTGGGATCCTCCTACAATGAGCAGTTCTTC. The V call is TRBV7-9, the J call TRBJ2-1; D ambiguous. CDR1 and CDR2 (germline): SEHNR, FQNEAQ (reference sequence). V was trimmed by 3 bases and J by 0 bases, leaving 6 bases between them. The CDR3 is 14 residues long.

As DNA, the CDR3 is TGTGCCAGCAGTGATTGGGGGACTCACACAGATACGCAGTATTTT. Its protein product is CASSDWGTHTDTQYF. V usage is TRBV2 and J usage is TRBJ2-3, with a weak D call TRBD2 (6 bases). The CDR3 totals 15 residues. V was shortened by 3 bases and J by 2 bases, with 12 bases between the two germline ends. CDR1 and CDR2 from the germline V gene are SNHLY and FYNNEI.

The rearrangement uses TRBV7-9 and TRBJ2-7; 14 bases are a match to TRBD2. V trimming: 1 base; J trimming: 4 bases; junction bases outside the gene matches: 9. The germline V gene has CDR1 SEHNR and CDR2 FQNEAQ (reference sequence). The CDR3 consists of 18 residues. CDR3 sequence (DNA): TGTGCCAGCAGCTTAGGGTGGGGACTAGCGGGAGTTTCATACGAGCAGTACTTC. Translating it yields CASSLGWGLAGVSYEQYF.

This chain connects TRBV11-2 to TRBJ1-1; no definite D call. The CDR3 covers 13 residues. Trimming removed 5 bases at V and 6 bases at J, with 13 bases between. The germline gives CDR1 SGHAT, CDR2 FQNNGV. The CDR3 sequence: CASSPGPLPEAFF. In DNA, the CDR3 is TGTGCCAGCAGCCCCGGTCCACTACCTGAAGCTTTCTTT.

This chain uses TRBV30 with TRBJ1-1; 8 bases are a match to TRBD1. J gave up 8 bases and V 5 bases, and 7 bases lay outside the gene matches. Germline V gene lookup returns CDR1 GTSNPN and CDR2 SVGIG (reference sequence). CDR3 size: 12 residues. The CDR3 here is CAWLTGAREAFF. DNA of the CDR3: TGTGCCTGGCTGACAGGGGCTCGGGAAGCTTTCTTT.

The chain carries TRBV29-1 and TRBJ1-5; D is possibly TRBD1 (6 bases). Germline V CDR1 and CDR2: SQVTM, ANQGSEA. The CDR3 totals 13 residues. Trimming removed 6 bases at V and 6 bases at J, with 15 bases between. The CDR3 nucleotides read TGCAGCGTACAGGGTCCGGGGATTCAGCCCCAGCATTTT. Its protein is CSVQGPGIQPQHF.

A note on this clone: A read error may produce the germline difference seen at one junction end. Other DNA sequences in the sample encode the same CDR3. The V and J genes are TRBV30 and TRBJ2-1; D may be TRBD2 (6 bases). CDR3 length: 11 residues. The V gene's germline CDR1 is GTSNPN and CDR2 SVGIG (reference sequence). CDR3 DNA: TGTGCCTGGAGTGTACTAGCTGGCGGGATCTTC. Its translation: CAWSVLAGGIF.

A single count supports this clone. This chain uses TRBV28 with TRBJ2-1; unclear D gene. V lost 8 bases and J 2 bases, leaving 16 bases between the germline ends. From germline, CDR1 is MDHEN and CDR2 SYDVKM. CDR3 length: 15 amino acids. The CDR3 nucleotides read TGTGCCAGCGCATACTCCATTCAGGCCTACAATGAGCAGTTCTTC. Protein sequence: CASAYSIQAYNEQFF.

The chain links TRBV4-1 to TRBJ2-7, with 8 bases matching TRBD1. Trimming cost V 3 bases and J 4 bases; bases outside gene matches: 11. The CDR3 runs to 16 residues. Germline V gives CDR1 MGHRA, CDR2 YSYEKL. CDR3 bases: TGCGCCAGCAGCCATCGTGACAGGGGAACTTCTTACGAGCAGTACTTC. It yields the protein CASSHRDRGTSYEQYF.

V usage is TRBV7-9 and J usage is TRBJ2-3; TRBD2 matches 9 bases. V lost 1 base and J lost 7; bases outside the gene matches: 3. CDR3 length: 14 amino acids. Germline CDR1 reads SEHNR; CDR2 reads FQNEAQ (reference sequence). CDR3 in DNA: TGTGCCAGCAGCTTAGGACTAGCGGCCTATACGCAGTATTTT. Its translation: CASSLGLAAYTQYF.

V is TRBV4-1 and J is TRBJ2-1; D possibly corresponds to TRBD2 (5 bases). V dropped 3 bases and J dropped 8 bases, with 20 bases sitting between them. Looked up from germline, CDR1 is MGHRA and CDR2 is YSYEKL. This CDR3 is built from 16 residues. The CDR3 sequence: CASSHPTQPGGDEQFF. In DNA, the CDR3 is TGCGCCAGCAGCCATCCGACACAACCTGGAGGCGATGAGCAGTTCTTC.

This clone was detected once. The chain carries TRBV11-2 and TRBJ1-2; TRBD1 matches 7 bases. The V and J ends lost 1 base and 8 bases, in that order; junction bases with no gene match: 13. The length of the CDR3 is 16 residues. Germline V gives CDR1 SGHAT, CDR2 FQNNGV. This CDR3 is CASSLGRRGRVQGYTF. In DNA form, the CDR3 reads TGTGCCAGCAGCTTAGGCCGTAGGGGGCGCGTGCAGGGCTACACCTTC.

This sequence joins TRBV27 and TRBJ1-5; D unclear. This CDR3 contains 15 residues. The V end lost 8 bases, the J end lost 3 bases, and 17 bases lay between the germline ends. The germline V gene encodes CDR1 MNHEY and CDR2 SMNVEV (reference sequence). The CDR3 protein is CASGQFETTNQPQHF. The CDR3 nucleotides are TGTGCCAGCGGGCAATTCGAGACAACCAATCAGCCCCAGCATTTT.

V and J are TRBV11-2 and TRBJ2-5; 8 nucleotides match TRBD1. J lost 4 bases, V lost 5 bases, and 3 bases had no gene match. CDR3 length: 13 amino acids. Germline V lookup: CDR1 SGHAT, CDR2 FQNNGV. The CDR3 is CASSRGTGETQYF. The CDR3 DNA is TGTGCCAGCAGCCGAGGGACAGGAGAGACCCAGTACTTC.

The J gene is TRBJ2-7, the V gene TRBV5-1; D unresolved. V was shortened by 1 base and J by 1 base, with 6 bases between the two germline ends. Germline lookup yields CDR1 SGHRS and CDR2 YFSETQ. CDR3 length: 13 residues. The CDR3 here is CASSLLTSYEQYF. The CDR3 DNA sequence: TGCGCCAGCAGCTTGCTGACTTCCTACGAGCAGTACTTC.

This sequence joins TRBV7-2 and TRBJ1-5; 7 bases map to TRBD1. The trim removed 2 bases at V and 3 bases at J, leaving 10 bases unmatched. CDR3 length equals 17 residues. CDR1 is SGHTA, CDR2 FQGNSA, per germline. The CDR3 DNA follows: TGTGCCAGCAGCTTAAGAAGGGGGCCCACACACAATCAGCCCCAGCATTTT. This gives the protein CASSLRRGPTHNQPQHF.

The gene calls are TRBV28 and TRBJ2-3, with 7 nucleotides matching TRBD2. The germline V gene has CDR1 MDHEN and CDR2 SYDVKM. There are 18 residues in the CDR3. Trimming cost V 2 bases and J 0 bases; bases outside gene matches: 11. Here the CDR3 DNA reads TGTGCCAGCAGTTTAAGTGTGGGAGGGTCCCTAAGCACAGATACGCAGTATTTT. Its protein is CASSLSVGGSLSTDTQYF.

The chain carries TRBV10-3 and TRBJ1-5; D ambiguous. Germline V gives CDR1 ENHRY, CDR2 SYGVKD. The length of the CDR3 is 15 residues. The V and J ends lost 0 bases and 0 bases respectively, with 6 bases between them. This CDR3 is CAISESQNSNQPQHF. CDR3 nucleotides: TGTGCCATCAGTGAGTCCCAGAATAGCAATCAGCCCCAGCATTTT.

The V call is TRBV28, the J call TRBJ2-7; D gene unclear. Trimming took 5 bases from V and 3 from J, leaving 5 bases between them. From germline, CDR1 is MDHEN and CDR2 SYDVKM. The CDR3 loop spans 11 amino acids. CDR3 bases: TGTGCCAGCAGTACGGGCTACGAGCAGTACTTC. This codes for CASSTGYEQYF.

This chain uses TRBV28 with TRBJ1-5, with D perhaps matching TRBD1 (5 bases). Between the trimmed V and J ends, which lost 5 bases and 3 bases, there was a span of 11 bases. In germline, CDR1 is MDHEN, CDR2 SYDVKM. The CDR3 loop spans 14 amino acids. The CDR3 here is CASSPDSLNQPQHF. CDR3 coding DNA: TGTGCCAGCAGTCCCGACAGTCTCAATCAGCCCCAGCATTTT.

This chain uses TRBV7-9 with TRBJ2-1; unclear D gene. The CDR3 is 13 amino acids. Trimming took 1 base from V and 8 from J, leaving 9 bases between them. Germline V CDR1 and CDR2: SEHNR, FQNEAQ (reference sequence). The CDR3 DNA sequence: TGTGCCAGCAGCTTAGTTTTGGGCCATGAGCAGTTCTTC. It translates to CASSLVLGHEQFF.

The genes are TRBV19 and TRBJ2-1; D is uncertain. The V end was cut by 6 bases, the J end by 5 bases, with 8 bases between. This CDR3 comprises 12 residues. Germline V gives CDR1 LNHDA, CDR2 SQIVND (reference sequence). CDR3 coding DNA: TGTGCCAGTAGCTTACCCAACAATGAGCAGTTCTTC. It encodes CASSLPNNEQFF.

This chain joins TRBV27 and TRBJ1-3, with no clear D. The germline V gene has CDR1 MNHEY and CDR2 SMNVEV (reference sequence). V gave up 4 bases and J gave up 4 bases, with 14 bases separating them. The CDR3 is made up of 15 amino acids. In nucleotides, the CDR3 is TGTGCCAGCAGTTCAACTCCTAATCCCGGAAACACCATATATTTT. Translated, it gives CASSSTPNPGNTIYF.

The rearrangement links TRBV7-9 to TRBJ1-2, with D possibly matching TRBD1 (6 bases). Germline V gives CDR1 SEHNR, CDR2 FQNEAQ (reference sequence). The V end was cut by 1 base, the J end by 8 bases, with 17 bases between. This CDR3 is 15 amino acids long. CDR3 bases: TGTGCCAGCAGCTTAGGTGGGACAAAAGATCGCGGCTACACCTTC. The encoded protein is CASSLGGTKDRGYTF. The whole variable domain, filled in from reference TRBV7-9 and TRBJ1-2, reads DTGVSQNPRHKITKRGQNVTFRCDPISEHNRLYWYRQTLGQGPEFLTYFQNEAQLEKSRLLSDRFSAERPKGSFSTLEIQRTEQGDSAMYLCASSLGGTKDRGYTFGSGTRLTVV.

V gene TRBV7-9 combines with J gene TRBJ2-1, with 13 bases fitting TRBD2. Per the germline V gene, CDR1 is SEHNR and CDR2 is FQNEAQ (reference sequence). The CDR3 spans 15 residues. V lost 4 bases and J lost 7; bases outside the gene matches: 4. CDR3 DNA sequence: TGTGCCAGCAGCTGGGGACTAGCGGGAACTAATGAGCAGTTCTTC. Its translation is CASSWGLAGTNEQFF.

This sequence joins TRBV9 and TRBJ1-3; no clear D. V was clipped by 3 bases and J by 0 bases, with 13 bases between them. The CDR3 consists of 16 residues. Germline CDR1 and CDR2: SGDLS and YYNGEE. The CDR3 protein is CASSGGTDLSGNTIYF. The CDR3 DNA sequence: TGTGCCAGCAGCGGCGGAACCGACCTCTCTGGAAACACCATATATTTT.

The genes are TRBV7-9 and TRBJ2-7, with D tentatively TRBD1 (6 bases). The CDR3 has 14 amino acids. Germline assignment: CDR1 SEHNR and CDR2 FQNEAQ (reference sequence). Trimming pared 6 bases from V and 2 bases from J, leaving 14 bases between. The CDR3 is CASSTSRGTYEQYF. The CDR3 nucleotides read TGTGCCAGCAGTACAAGTAGGGGGACCTACGAGCAGTACTTC.